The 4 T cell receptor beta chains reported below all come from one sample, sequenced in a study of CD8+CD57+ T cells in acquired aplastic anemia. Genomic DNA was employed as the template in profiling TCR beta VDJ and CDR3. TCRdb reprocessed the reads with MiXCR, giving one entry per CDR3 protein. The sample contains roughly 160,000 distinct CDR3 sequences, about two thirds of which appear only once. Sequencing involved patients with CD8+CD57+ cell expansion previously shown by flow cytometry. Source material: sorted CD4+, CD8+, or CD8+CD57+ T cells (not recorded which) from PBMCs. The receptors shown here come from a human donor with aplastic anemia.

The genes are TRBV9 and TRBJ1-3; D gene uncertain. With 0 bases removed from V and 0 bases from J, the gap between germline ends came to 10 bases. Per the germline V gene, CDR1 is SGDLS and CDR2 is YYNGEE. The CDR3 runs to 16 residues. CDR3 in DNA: TGTGCCAGCAGCGTAGGGCAGGCTGCCTCTGGAAACACCATATATTTT. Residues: CASSVGQAASGNTIYF.

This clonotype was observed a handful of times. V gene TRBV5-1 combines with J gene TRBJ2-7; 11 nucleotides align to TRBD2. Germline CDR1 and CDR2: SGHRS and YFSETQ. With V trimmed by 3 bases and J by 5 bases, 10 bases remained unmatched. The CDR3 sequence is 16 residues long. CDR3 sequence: CASSSLAGGLGDEQYF. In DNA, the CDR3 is TGCGCCAGCAGCTCTTTAGCGGGAGGGTTAGGAGACGAGCAGTACTTC.

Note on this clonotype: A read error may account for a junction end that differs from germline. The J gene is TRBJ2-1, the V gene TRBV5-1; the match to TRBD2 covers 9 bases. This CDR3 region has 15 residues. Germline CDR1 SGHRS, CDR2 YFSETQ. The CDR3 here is CASSVGLAGNNEQFF. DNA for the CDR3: TGTGCCAGCAGCGTAGGGCTAGCGGGAAACAATGAGCAGTTCTTC.

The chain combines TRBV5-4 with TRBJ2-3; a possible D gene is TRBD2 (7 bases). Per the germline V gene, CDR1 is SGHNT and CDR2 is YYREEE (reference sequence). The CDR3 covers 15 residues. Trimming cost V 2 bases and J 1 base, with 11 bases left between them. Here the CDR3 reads CASSFGGPGTDTQYF. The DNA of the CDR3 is TGTGCCAGCAGCTTCGGGGGGCCGGGCACAGATACGCAGTATTTT.